This TCR beta chain originates from a study of cytomegalovirus exposure and HLA in healthy donors. Study-level points and caveats: Most TCR beta V segments were productive about 87% or about 30% of the time in an earlier analysis. Altogether, 160 or so TCR beta chains were recorded as cytomegalovirus-associated. TRBV6-2, TRBV6-3 and some other V segments were excluded as indistinguishable. It has been reported that TCR beta sequences accurately predicted the HLA-A and HLA-B alleles of most subjects.

V was trimmed by 5 bases and J by 9 bases, leaving 8 bases between them. Germline assignment: CDR1 GTSNPN and CDR2 SVGIG (reference sequence). The CDR3 loop spans 10 amino acids. Turning to this clone: Its cognate antigen is unknown.

Primers included in the PCR were 60 Vbeta and 13 Jbeta primers. Data came from immunoSEQ multiplex PCR; TCRdb stores just in-frame clones and leaves some out. The sample contains 95,000 to 150,000 clones, approximately 72% of which appear only once. This chain connects TRBV30 to TRBJ2-1, with D uncertain. Sequenced material: PBMCs. This sequence originates from a man younger than 30 in good health and CMV-seronegative. CDR3 DNA: TGTGCCTGGGAGTACGGTGAGCAGTTCTTC. This codes for CAWEYGEQFF.